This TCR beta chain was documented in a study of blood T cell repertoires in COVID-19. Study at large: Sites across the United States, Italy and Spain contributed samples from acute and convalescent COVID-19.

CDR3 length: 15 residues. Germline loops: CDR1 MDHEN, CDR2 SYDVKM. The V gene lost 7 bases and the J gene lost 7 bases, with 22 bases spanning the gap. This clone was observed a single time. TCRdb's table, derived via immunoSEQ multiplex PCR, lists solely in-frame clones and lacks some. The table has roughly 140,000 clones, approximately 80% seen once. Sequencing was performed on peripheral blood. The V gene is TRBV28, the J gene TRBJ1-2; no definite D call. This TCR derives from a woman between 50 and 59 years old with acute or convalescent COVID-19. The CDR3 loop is CASTTHPLDYSGYTF. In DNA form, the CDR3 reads TGTGCCAGCACCACTCACCCCCTAGATTATAGTGGCTACACCTTC.